The 32 T cell receptor beta chains listed next were all sequenced from one sample in a study of vaccination and CD4 T cells after COVID-19. Sequencing of cultured CD4+ T cell DNA used the Oncomine TCR Beta short-read assay. MiXCR, applied by TCRdb to the PCR reads, yields one record per CDR3 protein. The top ten hold around 25% of the sample, which has approximately 8,800 distinct CDR3 sequences, roughly three fifths seen once. No antigen has been assigned to these receptors. As to treatment: roughly 10-day PBMC culture with coronavirus spike peptide pools or control peptides (ViraFEST assay). The sample comprised CD4+ T cells from blood, cultured in vitro. The source is a human donor who had recovered from COVID-19.

The genes are TRBV29-1 and TRBJ1-1; D gene ambiguous. The CDR3 loop spans 13 amino acids. The germline V gene has CDR1 SQVTM and CDR2 ANQGSEA. The CDR3 loop is CLVGRPQSTEAFF. The CDR3 nucleotides are TGCTTGGTCGGACGACCCCAGAGCACTGAAGCTTTCTTT.

The count of this clonotype is one. This chain links TRBV6-1 with TRBJ1-1; 11 nucleotides match TRBD1. The CDR3 is 15 residues long. The V gene end was trimmed by 7 bases and the J gene end by 5 bases; junction bases not matched to a gene: 9. Germline V CDR1 and CDR2: MNHNS, SASEGT. The CDR3 spells CASTLDRGQVTEAFF. The CDR3 DNA reads as TGTGCCAGCACCTTGGACAGGGGGCAGGTGACTGAAGCTTTCTTT.

V is TRBV7-2 and J is TRBJ2-7; D is possibly TRBD2 (6 bases). The CDR3 has 12 amino acids. V lost 2 bases to trimming and J lost 6 bases, with 8 bases between them. Germline assignment: CDR1 SGHTA and CDR2 FQGNSA. The CDR3 bases are TGTGCCAGCAGCTTATACGGGAGCGAGCAGTACTTC. It is translated as CASSLYGSEQYF. The full variable domain, its missing parts supplied by reference TRBV7-2 and TRBJ2-7, is GAGVSQSPSNKVTEKGKDVELRCDPISGHTALYWYRQSLGQGLEFLIYFQGNSAPDKSGLPSDRFSAERTGGSVSTLTIQRTQQEDSAVYLCASSLYGSEQYFGPGTRLTVT.

The rearrangement joins TRBV7-2 to TRBJ1-2; possible D gene TRBD1, 6 bases. The V end lost 5 bases, the J end lost 4 bases, and 14 bases lay between the germline ends. This CDR3 contains 14 residues. Germline V CDR1 and CDR2: SGHTA, FQGNSA. The CDR3 is CASSPQGLGYGYTF. In nucleotides, the CDR3 is TGTGCCAGCAGCCCACAGGGATTGGGCTATGGCTACACCTTC.

The rearrangement links TRBV7-2 to TRBJ1-1; no clear D gene. CDR1 SGHTA and CDR2 FQGNSA come from the germline V gene. The V end was cut by 2 bases, the J end by 4 bases, with 11 bases between. This CDR3 contains 14 residues. The CDR3 is CASSLQVVGTEAFF. CDR3 DNA: TGTGCCAGCAGCTTACAGGTCGTCGGCACTGAAGCTTTCTTT.

This clonotype was seen a handful of times. The V call is TRBV20-1, the J call TRBJ2-1; unclear D gene. V lost 7 bases and J lost 6, with 13 bases in between. CDR3 length equals 12 residues. The germline gives CDR1 DFQATT, CDR2 SNEGSKA (reference sequence). The CDR3 here is CSVISYLNEQFF. For the CDR3, the DNA is TGCAGTGTCATTAGCTACCTCAATGAGCAGTTCTTC.

V gene TRBV20-1 combines with J gene TRBJ1-2; D may be TRBD1 (6 bases). From germline, CDR1 is DFQATT and CDR2 SNEGSKA (reference sequence). There are 12 residues in the CDR3. The ends were cut back, 6 bases at V and 1 base at J, with 9 bases in the middle. In DNA, the CDR3 is TGCAGTGCGGGGGCCCATAACTATGGCTACACCTTC. It yields the protein CSAGAHNYGYTF.

The chain recombines TRBV20-1 with TRBJ1-2, with 7 bases identical to TRBD1. Germline CDR1 and CDR2: DFQATT and SNEGSKA (reference sequence). The CDR3 loop spans 12 amino acids. After removal of 6 bases from V and 4 bases from J, the junction contained 5 bases not matched to a gene. In nucleotides, the CDR3 is TGCAGTGCCACGCAGGGGGGCTATGGCTACACCTTC. Amino acids: CSATQGGYGYTF.

This clonotype was recorded a few times. The V and J genes are TRBV28 and TRBJ1-2; D possibly corresponds to TRBD1 (6 bases). Germline CDR1 MDHEN, CDR2 SYDVKM. The CDR3 extends over 15 amino acids. Trimming pared 6 bases from V and 0 bases from J, leaving 14 bases between. CDR3 sequence: CASRAYTGSNYGYTF. CDR3 bases: TGTGCCAGCAGGGCTTATACAGGGTCTAACTATGGCTACACCTTC.

V is TRBV20-1 and J is TRBJ1-2; TRBD1 matches 7 bases. This CDR3 region has 14 residues. From germline, CDR1 is DFQATT and CDR2 SNEGSKA (reference sequence). V lost 3 bases to trimming and J lost 2 bases; unmatched junction nucleotides: 6. The CDR3 DNA reads as TGCAGTGCTAGTCCGACAGGGAGGAACTATGGCTACACCTTC. Translation: CSASPTGRNYGYTF.

This clonotype was detected a few times. The chain has TRBV24-1 and TRBJ1-1; D is ambiguous. Between the trimmed V and J ends, which lost 4 bases and 10 bases, there was a span of 9 bases. The CDR3 sequence is 11 residues long. Germline V gives CDR1 KGHDR, CDR2 SFDVKD. CDR3 region: CATSDPFGAFF. CDR3 coding DNA: TGTGCCACCAGTGACCCGTTTGGAGCTTTCTTT.

This clonotype appeared a few times. The V and J genes are TRBV20-1 and TRBJ1-5; D is perhaps TRBD1 (6 bases). Deletions cut 3 bases from V and 6 bases from J, with 12 bases between. Germline CDR1 and CDR2: DFQATT and SNEGSKA (reference sequence). The CDR3 spans 13 residues. The CDR3 protein is CSASWGAVQPQHF. In DNA, the CDR3 is TGCAGTGCTAGTTGGGGGGCGGTTCAGCCCCAGCATTTT.

The J gene is TRBJ2-7, the V gene TRBV20-1; D is unresolved. From germline, CDR1 is DFQATT and CDR2 SNEGSKA (reference sequence). The CDR3 totals 13 residues. V dropped 0 bases and J dropped 6 bases, with 12 bases sitting between them. This CDR3 is CSAREYAPTEQYF. Written as DNA, the CDR3 is TGCAGTGCTAGAGAGTACGCCCCCACCGAGCAGTACTTC.

This clonotype was counted between two and nine times. The V gene is TRBV20-1, the J gene TRBJ1-6; D is perhaps TRBD1 (5 bases). Looked up from germline, CDR1 is DFQATT and CDR2 is SNEGSKA (reference sequence). The CDR3 length is 10 residues. Deletions cut 7 bases from V and 13 bases from J, with 11 bases between. Here the CDR3 DNA reads TGCAGTGGGGGGAATGCGCCCCTCCACTTT. Protein: CSGGNAPLHF.

The rearrangement uses TRBV6-5 and TRBJ1-6, with 7 bases that match TRBD1. The CDR3 sequence is 15 residues long. Trimming cost V 2 bases and J 10 bases; bases outside gene matches: 8. Germline CDR1 is MNHEY and CDR2 is SVGAGI. The CDR3 DNA follows: TGTGCCAGCAGTTACCGGGGACAGTTGCAATCACCCCTCCACTTT. This codes for CASSYRGQLQSPLHF.

The V and J genes are TRBV15 and TRBJ1-2, with no clear D. The CDR3 is made up of 16 amino acids. CDR1 and CDR2 (germline): LNHNV, YYDKDF (reference sequence). The germline V and J ends were trimmed by 0 bases and 0 bases, with 11 bases remaining between them. The CDR3 loop reads CATSRDGRVANYGYTF. The CDR3 DNA sequence: TGTGCCACCAGCAGAGATGGTAGAGTCGCTAACTATGGCTACACCTTC.

V is TRBV19 and J is TRBJ2-7, with TRBD1 matching 12 bases. The CDR3 is 16 residues long. After removal of 4 bases from V and 3 bases from J, the junction contained 7 bases not matched to a gene. Looked up from germline, CDR1 is LNHDA and CDR2 is SQIVND (reference sequence). CDR3 bases: TGTGCCAGTAGTACCCCGGGGACAGGGGGCGGCTACGAGCAGTACTTC. This sequence encodes CASSTPGTGGGYEQYF.

This clonotype has just a few counts. The rearrangement joins TRBV6-4 to TRBJ2-5; the D gene is possibly TRBD2 (5 bases). V was clipped by 3 bases and J by 9 bases, with 14 bases between them. CDR3 size: 13 residues. Germline V gene lookup returns CDR1 MRHNA and CDR2 SNTAGT. CDR3: CASSEEAQYPQYF. The CDR3 DNA reads as TGTGCCAGCAGTGAGGAGGCCCAATACCCCCAGTACTTC.

The table lists this clonotype with a few counts. The chain joins TRBV20-1 to TRBJ2-7; 10 bases match TRBD1. CDR1 is DFQATT and CDR2 is SNEGSKA in the germline V gene (reference sequence). V lost 5 bases and J lost 3; bases outside the gene matches: 4. The CDR3 runs 13 residues. CDR3 region: CSALRDRGYEQYF. The CDR3 coding sequence is TGCAGTGCTCTCCGGGACAGGGGCTACGAGCAGTACTTC.

The rearrangement joins TRBV7-9 to TRBJ1-1; no definite D call. This CDR3 region has 13 residues. V was cut by 3 bases and J by 0 bases, with 5 bases left in between. The V gene's germline CDR1 is SEHNR and CDR2 FQNEAQ (reference sequence). CDR3 in amino acids: CASSFRVNTEAFF. CDR3 nucleotides: TGTGCCAGCAGCTTTAGGGTGAACACTGAAGCTTTCTTT.

This chain links TRBV28 with TRBJ1-1, with D hard to call. The V end lost 11 bases, the J end lost 0 bases, and 7 bases lay between the germline ends. The CDR3 contains 11 residues. The germline gives CDR1 MDHEN, CDR2 SYDVKM. CDR3 residues: CAVAVNTEAFF. CDR3 in DNA: TGTGCCGTGGCGGTGAACACTGAAGCTTTCTTT.

This chain links TRBV19 with TRBJ1-2; D is perhaps TRBD1 (5 bases). V was pared by 4 bases and J by 7 bases, with 7 bases between. The germline CDR1 and CDR2 sequences are LNHDA and SQIVND (reference sequence). The length of the CDR3 is 11 residues. CDR3 in DNA: TGTGCCAGTAGTACAGGGTTTGGCTACACCTTC. It translates to CASSTGFGYTF.

The genes are TRBV7-6 and TRBJ1-6; D is ambiguous. The CDR3 covers 14 residues. The germline V gene has CDR1 SGHVS and CDR2 FNYEAQ. Between the trimmed V and J ends, which lost 5 bases and 9 bases, there was a span of 14 bases. The CDR3 DNA follows: TGTGCCAGCAGCGCACCCCGTAGTGGTTCACCCCTCCACTTT. Its translation is CASSAPRSGSPLHF.

The chain uses TRBV28 and TRBJ1-6; weak D call: TRBD1 (5 bases). CDR3 length: 15 amino acids. Trimming shortened V by 6 bases and J by 10 bases, and 19 bases separated the two germline ends. CDR1 is MDHEN, CDR2 SYDVKM, per germline. CDR3 DNA sequence: TGTGCCAGCAGGCTGCCGGGACCGGGTGGGTCACCCCTCCACTTT. It codes for CASRLPGPGGSPLHF. Full variable domain (missing parts from reference TRBV28 and TRBJ1-6): DVKVTQSSRYLVKRTGEKVFLECVQDMDHENMFWYRQDPGLGLRLIYFSYDVKMKEKGDIPEGYSVSREKKERFSLILESASTNQTSMYLCASRLPGPGGSPLHFGNGTRLTVT.

Relative to its sample, this clonotype is medium-sized. The chain combines TRBV20-1 with TRBJ1-5; D is perhaps TRBD1 (5 bases). The CDR3 is 14 amino acids. Germline CDR1 is DFQATT and CDR2 is SNEGSKA (reference sequence). V was shortened by 5 bases and J by 9 bases, with 20 bases between the two germline ends. CDR3 nucleotides: TGCAGTGCTTGGACCCCGGACGGTAGGGGGCCCCAGCATTTT. Translated, it gives CSAWTPDGRGPQHF.

The chain uses TRBV6-2 or TRBV6-3 and TRBJ1-5, with D possibly TRBD1 on 6 matching bases. The V and J ends lost 0 bases and 7 bases respectively, with 16 bases between them. CDR3 length: 16 residues. Per the germline V gene, CDR1 is MNHEY and CDR2 is SVGEGT. The CDR3 reads CASSYSGQGPGQPQHF. The DNA for the CDR3 is TGTGCCAGCAGTTACTCGGGACAAGGGCCCGGGCAGCCCCAGCATTTT.

The V and J genes are TRBV7-9 and TRBJ1-2; D ambiguous. CDR3 length: 13 amino acids. Germline values: CDR1 SEHNR, CDR2 FQNEAQ (reference sequence). V lost 5 bases to trimming and J lost 3 bases, with 10 bases between them. CDR3 protein: CASSPETDYGYTF. CDR3 DNA sequence: TGTGCCAGCAGCCCCGAGACCGACTATGGCTACACCTTC.

This chain connects TRBV7-2 to TRBJ1-6, with TRBD1 matching 8 bases. The CDR3 contains 15 residues. Germline values: CDR1 SGHTA, CDR2 FQGNSA. J gave up 3 bases and V 5 bases, and 3 bases lay outside the gene matches. This CDR3 is CASSPGTGYNSPLHF. The CDR3 bases are TGTGCCAGCAGCCCTGGGACAGGCTATAATTCACCCCTCCACTTT.

This clonotype was picked up one time. The chain has TRBV24-1 and TRBJ2-3; no clear D gene. Germline assignment: CDR1 KGHDR and CDR2 SFDVKD. V was shortened by 6 bases and J by 4 bases, with 7 bases between the two germline ends. This CDR3 has 12 amino acids. The CDR3 nucleotides are TGTGCCACCAGTTACATGGCAGATACGCAGTATTTT. Its protein is CATSYMADTQYF.

This chain uses TRBV28 with TRBJ2-5, with D possibly being TRBD1 (7 bases). The CDR3 runs 15 residues. CDR1 MDHEN and CDR2 SYDVKM come from the germline V gene. V lost 2 bases and J 6 bases, leaving 16 bases between the germline ends. The chain's CDR3 is CASSLLAGTAKTQYF. The CDR3 coding sequence is TGTGCCAGCAGTTTACTCGCGGGGACAGCGAAGACCCAGTACTTC.

The chain carries TRBV20-1 and TRBJ1-6; TRBD1 agrees at 7 bases. The CDR3 runs 15 residues. The V gene's germline CDR1 is DFQATT and CDR2 SNEGSKA (reference sequence). Trimming cost V 6 bases and J 5 bases; bases outside gene matches: 10. CDR3 amino acids: CSAEDRRRDNSPLHF. CDR3 nucleotide sequence: TGCAGTGCCGAGGACAGGAGGAGAGATAATTCACCCCTCCACTTT.

This clonotype was observed a single time. The chain has TRBV7-3 and TRBJ2-7, with no clear D. The germline gives CDR1 SGHTA, CDR2 FQGTGA. This CDR3 is built from 17 residues. V was clipped by 5 bases and J by 0 bases, with 20 bases between them. CDR3 amino acids: CASSPSARTPSSYEQYF. In nucleotides, the CDR3 is TGTGCCAGCAGCCCCTCTGCCAGGACCCCTAGCTCCTACGAGCAGTACTTC.